Listed here are 13 T cell receptor beta chains from one sample, sequenced in a study of blood T cell repertoires in COVID-19. The assay was immunoSEQ multiplex PCR, and TCRdb's table has in-frame clones only and misses some. The profile shows 200,000 to 250,000 clones, just over 85% of them singletons. Sample: PBMCs or T cells enriched from blood (not recorded which). The receptors stem from a woman aged 40-49 years with acute COVID-19.

V usage is TRBV11-3 and J usage is TRBJ2-1, with 8 bases fitting TRBD2. CDR3 size: 17 residues. Germline CDR1 is SGHNT and CDR2 is YENEEA. Germline trimming cut 0 bases from V and 4 bases from J; bases unmatched to any gene: 8. CDR3 amino acids: CASSLDQSGSLYNEQFF. CDR3 nucleotides: TGTGCCAGCAGCTTAGATCAGAGCGGGAGCTTGTACAATGAGCAGTTCTTC.

The V gene is TRBV6-6, the J gene TRBJ2-7; D perhaps matches TRBD1 (6 bases). V was pared by 6 bases and J by 4 bases, with 13 bases between. Germline V CDR1 and CDR2: MNHNY, SVGAGI (reference sequence). The CDR3 has 13 residues. CDR3 DNA sequence: TGTGCCAGCAGCACTCGACAGGCGTACGAGCAGTACTTC. This translates into CASSTRQAYEQYF.

This chain uses TRBV5-6 with TRBJ1-1; TRBD1 is a possible D gene (5 bases). Germline lookup yields CDR1 SGHDT and CDR2 YYEEEE. V was cut by 0 bases and J by 1 base, with 13 bases left in between. The CDR3 contains 16 residues. The CDR3 bases are TGTGCCAGCAGCTTGGGACAGCCCCTCGGGAACACTGAAGCTTTCTTT. Translation gives CASSLGQPLGNTEAFF. Looking up the rest from reference TRBV5-6 and TRBJ1-1 gives the full variable domain: DAGVTQSPTHLIKTRGQQVTLRCSPKSGHDTVSWYQQALGQGPQFIFQYYEEEERQRGNFPDRFSGHQFPNYSSELNVNALLLGDSALYLCASSLGQPLGNTEAFFGQGTRLTVV.

The CDR3 loop reads CASSATGYEKLFF. The CDR3 DNA follows: TGTGCCAGCAGCGCCACAGGGTATGAAAAACTGTTTTTT. J is TRBJ1-4 and V is TRBV7-8; D is perhaps TRBD1 (6 bases). The CDR3 runs to 13 residues. V was trimmed by 5 bases and J by 6 bases, leaving 10 bases between them. The germline CDR1 and CDR2 sequences are SGHVS and FQNEAQ.

This clone was observed a single time. This rearrangement joins TRBV18 to TRBJ1-5, with 7 bases aligning to TRBD1. This CDR3 is 15 amino acids long. Germline V lookup: CDR1 KGHSH, CDR2 LQKENI. V was pared by 0 bases and J by 2 bases, with 1 base of the junction left unmatched. The CDR3 spells CASSPPGTGNQPQHF. In DNA, the CDR3 is TGTGCCAGCTCACCACCGGGGACAGGCAATCAGCCCCAGCATTTT.

The chain recombines TRBV19 with TRBJ1-3; no definite D call. The CDR3 loop spans 15 amino acids. V lost 5 bases, J lost 0 bases, and 11 bases lay in between. Germline CDR1 LNHDA, CDR2 SQIVND (reference sequence). This CDR3 is CASSSQTSSGNTIYF. In DNA form, the CDR3 reads TGTGCCAGTAGTTCGCAAACGAGCTCTGGAAACACCATATATTTT.

This clone showed up just once. The chain uses TRBV7-8 and TRBJ1-1, with D tentatively TRBD1 (5 bases). The germline V gene has CDR1 SGHVS and CDR2 FQNEAQ. This CDR3 region has 17 residues. The germline V and J ends were trimmed by 1 base and 0 bases, with 15 bases remaining between them. The CDR3 DNA follows: TGTGCCAGCAGCTTAGGGTTGGAGGGACCATTGAACACTGAAGCTTTCTTT. Protein product: CASSLGLEGPLNTEAFF.

The rearrangement links TRBV5-4 to TRBJ2-3, with D possibly being TRBD2 (6 bases). The germline gives CDR1 SGHNT, CDR2 YYREEE (reference sequence). Trimming cost V 0 bases and J 3 bases, with 11 bases left between them. The CDR3 loop spans 15 amino acids. CDR3 sequence reads: CASSLGNSGTDTQYF. In nucleotides, the CDR3 is TGTGCCAGCAGCTTGGGCAATAGCGGAACAGATACGCAGTATTTT.

CDR3 loop: CSVTGVSYNEQFF. CDR3 in DNA: TGCAGCGTTACAGGGGTCTCCTACAATGAGCAGTTCTTC. This chain uses TRBV29-1 with TRBJ2-1, with 7 nucleotides matching TRBD1. This CDR3 region has 13 residues. CDR1 and CDR2 (germline): SQVTM, ANQGSEA. V was pared by 5 bases and J by 0 bases, with 1 base of the junction left unmatched.

The V and J genes are TRBV5-4 and TRBJ2-2; D might be TRBD1 (5 bases). This CDR3 contains 15 residues. With 0 bases removed from V and 2 bases from J, the gap between germline ends came to 8 bases. The germline V gene has CDR1 SGHNT and CDR2 YYREEE (reference sequence). The CDR3 here is CASSLGQHNTGELFF. The CDR3 region has the DNA TGTGCCAGCAGCTTGGGACAGCATAACACCGGGGAGCTGTTTTTT.

The chain joins TRBV3-1 (or the pseudogene TRBV3-2) to TRBJ2-7, with TRBD2 as a possible D gene (6 bases). V dropped 11 bases and J dropped 1 base, with 12 bases sitting between them. CDR1 is LGHDT, CDR2 YNNKEL, per germline (reference sequence). The CDR3 runs to 12 residues. The CDR3 bases are TGTGCCGCGGGGACGGTTTCCTACGAGCAGTACTTC. Encoded protein: CAAGTVSYEQYF.

The chain recombines TRBV11-2 with TRBJ1-1; 7 bases are shared with TRBD1. After removal of 6 bases from V and 0 bases from J, the junction contained 10 bases not matched to a gene. The germline V gene encodes CDR1 SGHAT and CDR2 FQNNGV. The CDR3 covers 16 residues. CDR3 amino acids: CASRPPRGEMNTEAFF. The CDR3 DNA reads TGTGCCAGCAGGCCCCCCAGGGGGGAGATGAACACTGAAGCTTTCTTT. Complete variable domain (other parts from reference TRBV11-2 and TRBJ1-1): EAGVAQSPRYKIIEKRQSVAFWCNPISGHATLYWYQQILGQGPKLLIQFQNNGVVDDSQLPKDRFSAERLKGVDSTLKIQPAKLEDSAVYLCASRPPRGEMNTEAFFGQGTRLTVV.

This chain uses TRBV30 with TRBJ1-1; TRBD1 agrees at 7 bases. The CDR3 length is 16 residues. Germline lookup yields CDR1 GTSNPN and CDR2 SVGIG (reference sequence). Trimming at V came to 3 bases and at J to 3 bases, leaving 13 bases not matched to a gene. The CDR3 bases are TGTGCCTGGAGCTACCGGGACAGCGGCGGGTACACTGAAGCTTTCTTT. Residues: CAWSYRDSGGYTEAFF.